What follows is one TCR beta chain and its context. The target antigen is unknown. Untouched CD4+ T cells were isolated by negative selection, averaging 97.7% purity. Germline-derived CDR1 and CDR2 are LGHNT and FRNRAP. V lost 6 bases and J lost 1; bases outside the gene matches: 9. CDR3 length equals 15 residues. This record comes from a study of T cell repertoires and HLA-DP antigens. Across the whole study: DNA input averaged roughly 210 ng in sorted CD137+CD4+ and around 1,100 ng in pre-culture CD4+.

Study-wide results and caveats: A non-physiological HeLa system presented antigen to total CD4+ responders.

Primers targeted 54 TRBV and 13 TRBJ segments. TCRdb's table, derived via immunoSEQ multiplex PCR, lists solely in-frame clones and lacks some. The table includes approximately 110,000 clones, 80% to 95% detected once. The sequenced material came from CD4+ T cells from PBMCs. This sequence originates from a woman aged 18-35 years in good health and CMV-seronegative. V usage is TRBV12-5 and J usage is TRBJ2-7; 7 nucleotides match TRBD1. CDR3 bases: TGTGCTAGTGGGCGAGGGACAGCCCTATCCTACGAGCAGTACTTC. Its translation: CASGRGTALSYEQYF.